Described below is a single TCR beta chain sequence and its context. The entry originates in a study of OX40 agonist ivuxolimab in advanced cancers. Looking at the study overall: The diagnoses of dose-escalation patients were hepatocellular carcinoma, melanoma, renal cell or head and neck cancer. The study reported partial responses in three patients: one hepatocellular carcinoma, two cutaneous melanoma.

Sequencing was performed with immunoSEQ multiplex PCR; in TCRdb, only in-frame clones are kept and a portion is missing. The table includes tens of thousands of clones, about 91% detected once. Systemic immunosuppression or a history of autoimmune disease excluded patients. CDR1 and CDR2 from the germline V gene are SGHNT and YYREEE (reference sequence). The V end was cut by 0 bases, the J end by 7 bases, with 8 bases between. This CDR3 region has 13 residues. The material was CD4+ or CD8+ T cells sorted from blood, obtained in a trial of the OX40 agonist ivuxolimab. This receptor was obtained from an adult with an advanced solid tumor such as melanoma, head and neck, liver or kidney cancer. The rearrangement links TRBV5-4 to TRBJ2-4; unclear D gene. In DNA form, the CDR3 reads TGTGCCAGCAGCTTGGTAGACCGGAACATTCAGTACTTC. Residues: CASSLVDRNIQYF.